The 30 T cell receptor beta chains given below trace back to one sample, sequenced in a study of T cell responses to AZD1222 COVID-19 vaccine. The method was immunoSEQ multiplex PCR; TCRdb's version includes in-frame clones alone and lacks a portion of them. Here the sample spans about 42,000 clones, roughly 88% being singletons. The source was peripheral blood, collected 28 days after the second AZD1222 dose. Receptors were obtained from an adult who received the AZD1222 COVID-19 vaccine.

The CDR3 here is CASGRTNYGYTF. CDR3 DNA sequence: TGTGCGTCGGGCCGAACTAACTATGGCTACACCTTC. The chain links TRBV7-9 to TRBJ1-2; D gene uncertain. This CDR3 contains 12 residues. The V gene's germline CDR1 is SEHNR and CDR2 FQNEAQ (reference sequence).

The rearrangement joins TRBV5-1 to TRBJ2-5; 9 bases are shared with TRBD1. The length of the CDR3 is 14 residues. J lost 5 bases, V lost 3 bases, and 5 bases had no gene match. Looked up from germline, CDR1 is SGHRS and CDR2 is YFSETQ. For the CDR3, the DNA is TGCGCCAGCAGCTCAACAGGGGGCTGGGAGACCCAGTACTTC. This encodes CASSSTGGWETQYF.

The chain links TRBV5-8 to TRBJ1-2, with 7 bases fitting TRBD1. Germline loops: CDR1 SGHTS, CDR2 YDEGEE. With V trimmed by 3 bases and J by 3 bases, 8 bases remained unmatched. The CDR3 is made up of 15 amino acids. The CDR3 loop is CASSWGQTRHYGYTF. The CDR3, as DNA: TGTGCCAGCAGCTGGGGACAGACGAGGCACTATGGCTACACCTTC.

This sequence joins TRBV28 and TRBJ2-7; tentative D call: TRBD1 (5 bases). Germline V gene data show CDR1 as MDHEN and CDR2 as SYDVKM. The CDR3 length is 14 residues. Trimming took 5 bases from V and 2 from J, leaving 13 bases between them. DNA for the CDR3: TGTGCCAGCAGTCCACTTGACAGAACCTACGAGCAGTACTTC. The encoded protein is CASSPLDRTYEQYF.

This clone was recorded only once. This chain links TRBV9 with TRBJ2-5; TRBD2 aligns across 10 bases. The CDR3 is 15 amino acids. Trimming took 0 bases from V and 5 from J; bases not matched to a gene: 4. The germline gives CDR1 SGDLS, CDR2 YYNGEE. CDR3 region: CASSVEAGGPETQYF. The CDR3 bases are TGTGCCAGCAGCGTAGAAGCGGGGGGGCCGGAGACCCAGTACTTC.

The rearrangement joins TRBV15 to TRBJ1-3; D gene unclear. This CDR3 has 13 amino acids. CDR1 LNHNV and CDR2 YYDKDF come from the germline V gene (reference sequence). V was trimmed by 5 bases and J by 0 bases, leaving 5 bases between them. As DNA, the CDR3 is TGTGCCACCAGCCCAGGCTCTGGAAACACCATATATTTT. Translation gives CATSPGSGNTIYF.

This rearrangement joins TRBV19 to TRBJ1-3, with unresolved D. This CDR3 comprises 18 residues. Germline CDR1 LNHDA, CDR2 SQIVND (reference sequence). V gave up 5 bases and J gave up 0 bases, with 20 bases separating them. CDR3 DNA: TGTGCCAGTAGTTCGGGTCCCGTATCTAGGGTCTCTGGAAACACCATATATTTT. It yields the protein CASSSGPVSRVSGNTIYF.

This clone was seen only once. This chain connects TRBV7-8 to TRBJ1-2; D unclear. The CDR3 contains 14 residues. CDR1 is SGHVS and CDR2 is FQNEAQ in the germline V gene. V lost 5 bases and J 4 bases, leaving 14 bases between the germline ends. Written as DNA, the CDR3 is TGTGCCAGCAGCCAAGAGGCCCTGGGCTATGGCTACACCTTC. This encodes CASSQEALGYGYTF.

The V call is TRBV18, the J call TRBJ2-1, with 8 bases aligning to TRBD2. V gave up 6 bases and J gave up 4 bases; unmatched junction bases: 8. This CDR3 comprises 15 residues. CDR1 and CDR2 (germline): KGHSH, LQKENI. This CDR3 is CASSPGGASYNEQFF. The CDR3 DNA sequence: TGTGCCAGCTCCCCGGGGGGGGCTTCTTACAATGAGCAGTTCTTC.

This chain links TRBV5-1 with TRBJ2-1; D may be TRBD2 (6 bases). The V and J ends lost 5 bases and 12 bases respectively, with 21 bases between them. The CDR3 covers 14 residues. Germline V CDR1 and CDR2: SGHRS, YFSETQ. CDR3 nucleotide sequence: TGCGCCAGCAGGCAGGCTATCCTCCAAGCGGGGCAGTTCTTC. This codes for CASRQAILQAGQFF.

The J gene is TRBJ2-7, the V gene TRBV30; D might be TRBD2 (6 bases). V was shortened by 4 bases and J by 9 bases, with 19 bases between the two germline ends. CDR3 length: 13 amino acids. From germline, CDR1 is GTSNPN and CDR2 SVGIG (reference sequence). The CDR3 bases are TGTGCCTGGACCCGCGGGACTCCTGGACGGCAGTACTTC. Translation gives CAWTRGTPGRQYF.

The V gene is TRBV7-8, the J gene TRBJ1-6; the D gene is possibly TRBD1 (6 bases). Germline values: CDR1 SGHVS, CDR2 FQNEAQ. Trimming took off 1 base at V and 7 bases at J, with 14 bases between the two ends. The CDR3 runs to 16 residues. This chain's CDR3 is CASSLVGGMVNSPLHF. CDR3 nucleotide sequence: TGTGCCAGCAGCTTAGTAGGGGGGATGGTGAATTCACCCCTCCACTTT.

The chain links TRBV30 to TRBJ1-2; maybe TRBD1 (6 bases). The CDR3 is 15 residues long. CDR1 is GTSNPN and CDR2 is SVGIG in the germline V gene (reference sequence). V lost 3 bases, J lost 5 bases, and 19 bases lay in between. The CDR3 sequence: CAWRSSRTEIYGYTF. As DNA, the CDR3 is TGTGCCTGGAGATCTTCGAGGACAGAAATATATGGCTACACCTTC.

The chain employs TRBV9 and TRBJ2-7; no clear D. The germline V and J ends were trimmed by 4 bases and 3 bases, with 14 bases remaining between them. Germline V gives CDR1 SGDLS, CDR2 YYNGEE. The CDR3 runs 14 residues. The CDR3 is CASSSRDTLYEQYF. The CDR3 DNA sequence: TGTGCCAGCAGCTCAAGAGACACCCTCTACGAGCAGTACTTC.

The CDR3 protein is CASSWEGQGAPDYGYTF. Written as DNA, the CDR3 is TGTGCCAGCAGCTGGGAGGGACAGGGGGCGCCGGACTATGGCTACACCTTC. The chain joins TRBV11-2 to TRBJ1-2, with TRBD1 matching over 12 bases. Germline V gene sequence: CDR1 SGHAT, CDR2 FQNNGV. Trimming cost V 4 bases and J 3 bases; bases outside gene matches: 9. The CDR3 is made up of 17 amino acids.

This rearrangement joins TRBV5-1 to TRBJ2-5; D is unclear. This CDR3 is built from 12 residues. Trimming removed 4 bases from V and 5 bases from J, with 9 bases in between. Germline V CDR1 and CDR2: SGHRS, YFSETQ. CDR3 in amino acids: CASSVDSETQYF. DNA for the CDR3: TGCGCCAGCAGCGTAGACTCTGAGACCCAGTACTTC.

The chain employs TRBV2 and TRBJ2-7; 9 bases map to TRBD1. Germline V gives CDR1 SNHLY, CDR2 FYNNEI. After removal of 6 bases from V and 4 bases from J, the junction contained 10 bases not matched to a gene. This CDR3 has 15 amino acids. This CDR3 is CASRVRDRVRYEQYF. The CDR3 coding sequence is TGTGCCAGCAGAGTCCGGGACAGGGTGCGGTACGAGCAGTACTTC.

V and J are TRBV3-1 (or the pseudogene TRBV3-2) and TRBJ2-3; no clear D. The CDR3 has 14 residues. Germline assignment: CDR1 LGHDT and CDR2 YNNKEL (reference sequence). The germline V and J ends were trimmed by 4 bases and 6 bases, with 14 bases remaining between them. The CDR3 DNA reads TGTGCCAGCAGCCCTCCCCGCCCCTGGGATACGCAGTATTTT. Amino acid sequence: CASSPPRPWDTQYF.

The chain is built from TRBV6-5 and TRBJ1-5, with 8 bases matching TRBD1. This CDR3 has 15 residues. The V gene's germline CDR1 is MNHEY and CDR2 SVGAGI. V dropped 0 bases and J dropped 7; count of bases not matched to a gene: 5. This CDR3 reads CASSYSAGGGQPQHF. Written as DNA, the CDR3 is TGTGCCAGCAGTTACTCGGCAGGGGGCGGACAGCCCCAGCATTTT.

The chain is built from TRBV28 and TRBJ1-4, with D perhaps matching TRBD1 (6 bases). CDR1 and CDR2 from the germline V gene are MDHEN and SYDVKM. Trimming removed 5 bases at V and 4 bases at J, with 14 bases between. There are 15 residues in the CDR3. CDR3 region: CASSEIQGSNEKLFF. The CDR3 nucleotides are TGTGCCAGCAGTGAAATACAGGGAAGTAATGAAAAACTGTTTTTT.

By share, this clone counts as medium-sized. Additional DNA sequences in this sample encode the identical CDR3. The rearrangement uses TRBV7-9 and TRBJ1-1; 7 bases match TRBD1. The CDR3 consists of 13 residues. Germline CDR1 SEHNR, CDR2 FQNEAQ (reference sequence). Trimming took 5 bases from V and 3 from J; bases not matched to a gene: 3. The CDR3 spells CASSPTGDTEAFF. The CDR3 nucleotides read TGTGCCAGCAGCCCAACAGGGGACACTGAAGCTTTCTTT.

The V and J genes are TRBV5-1 and TRBJ2-2; D tentatively fits TRBD1 or TRBD2 (5 bases each). From germline, CDR1 is SGHRS and CDR2 YFSETQ. The CDR3 consists of 16 residues. Between the trimmed V and J ends, which lost 0 bases and 5 bases, there was a span of 14 bases. CDR3 amino acids: CASSLVGTPRTGELFF. The CDR3 DNA sequence: TGCGCCAGCAGCTTGGTGGGGACCCCGAGGACCGGGGAGCTGTTTTTT.

This clone has only one observation. The chain carries TRBV12-3 or TRBV12-4 and TRBJ2-7; TRBD1 agrees at 8 bases. Unmatched junction bases numbered 3, after V lost 6 bases and J lost 5 bases. This CDR3 is built from 12 residues. The CDR3 region has the DNA TGTGCCAGCAGCCCGACAGGGGACGAGCAGTACTTC. Translating gives CASSPTGDEQYF.

The rearrangement joins TRBV5-1 to TRBJ2-1; maybe TRBD1 (5 bases). Germline assignment: CDR1 SGHRS and CDR2 YFSETQ. Trimming shortened V by 0 bases and J by 3 bases, and 10 bases separated the two germline ends. The CDR3 sequence is 15 residues long. CDR3 loop: CASSLELQVYNEQFF. The CDR3 nucleotides read TGCGCCAGCAGCTTGGAACTACAGGTCTACAATGAGCAGTTCTTC.

The J gene is TRBJ2-7, the V gene TRBV7-8; perhaps TRBD1 as D (5 bases). The CDR3 is made up of 15 amino acids. The germline V gene encodes CDR1 SGHVS and CDR2 FQNEAQ. The V gene lost 1 base and the J gene lost 2 bases, with 12 bases spanning the gap. The chain's CDR3 is CASSLGQIPPYEQYF. In nucleotides, the CDR3 is TGTGCCAGCAGCTTAGGACAGATCCCCCCCTACGAGCAGTACTTC.

Remarks on this clone: Other DNA sequences in this sample translate to the same CDR3. In DNA, the CDR3 is TGTGCCAGCAGTCCGACAGCGTACGAGCAGTACTTC. Translation: CASSPTAYEQYF. This chain joins TRBV28 and TRBJ2-7, with D perhaps matching TRBD1 (5 bases). Trimming stripped 5 bases from V and 4 bases from J, with 9 bases between. There are 12 residues in the CDR3. Per germline, CDR1 MDHEN and CDR2 SYDVKM.

This rearrangement joins TRBV6-5 to TRBJ2-1; no definite D call. The length of the CDR3 is 13 residues. Germline V gene data show CDR1 as MNHEY and CDR2 as SVGAGI. V was pared by 2 bases and J by 9 bases, with 11 bases between. In DNA, the CDR3 is TGTGCCAGCAGTTACCGAAAAGACGGTGAGCAGTTCTTC. This encodes CASSYRKDGEQFF.

The chain couples TRBV19 to TRBJ2-2; 7 bases are shared with TRBD1. This CDR3 region has 16 residues. CDR1 is LNHDA, CDR2 SQIVND, per germline (reference sequence). The trim removed 3 bases at V and 6 bases at J, leaving 10 bases unmatched. CDR3 sequence: CASSIKGALLAGELFF. The CDR3 DNA reads as TGTGCCAGTAGTATTAAGGGGGCGTTGTTAGCCGGGGAGCTGTTTTTT.

The V call is TRBV5-8, the J call TRBJ1-2; D may be TRBD1 (6 bases). V was shortened by 0 bases and J by 0 bases, with 18 bases between the two germline ends. The CDR3 sequence is 18 residues long. Germline V lookup: CDR1 SGHTS, CDR2 YDEGEE. The CDR3 DNA reads TGTGCCAGCAGCTTGGACCCTCGGGACACCTCAGCTAACTATGGCTACACCTTC. It is translated as CASSLDPRDTSANYGYTF.

CDR3 in amino acids: CASSLSGQGGETQYF. The CDR3 DNA reads TGTGCCAGCAGTTTATCCGGACAGGGTGGGGAGACCCAGTACTTC. V is TRBV28 and J is TRBJ2-5; TRBD1 aligns across 8 bases. V shed 1 base, J shed 5 bases, and the junction held 6 bases outside the gene matches. The germline CDR1 and CDR2 sequences are MDHEN and SYDVKM. There are 15 residues in the CDR3.